This T cell receptor (beta chain) was identified during a study of blood T cells in healthy people across ages. The V end was cut by 0 bases, the J end by 6 bases, with 15 bases between. The CDR3 is 16 residues long. The V gene's germline CDR1 is MNHEY and CDR2 SMNVEV (reference sequence). Findings and limits, study-wide: Roughly linearly, TCR beta diversity per million T cells fell as age increased.

The authors ran a second PCR of about 6 to 11 cycles using a sample-barcoded 5' primer and a J-beta primer mix. TCRdb processed the 5' RACE reads anew with MiXCR; each CDR3 protein has one entry. The table lists about 1.1 million distinct CDR3 sequences, around two fifths of them singletons. A word on this clonotype: What it binds is not known.

J is TRBJ2-1 and V is TRBV27; D remains unclear. Sequencing was done on a sample of blood. This sequence was found in a young man in good health. The DNA of the CDR3 is TGTGCCAGCAGTTTATCGAAGGGTCCTCATACCAATGAGCAGTTCTTC. Amino acids: CASSLSKGPHTNEQFF.